This T cell receptor (beta chain) was observed in a study of shared clonotypes between healthy human individuals. Each sorted subset replicate got 200 ng genomic DNA, about 33,000 genomes. Assay used: immunoSEQ multiplex PCR; TCRdb lists only in-frame clones, some missing. The sample has around 2.3 million clones; 95% are singletons. Overall study results and limits: Sequencing depth was predicted to influence how clonotypes are shared among donors.

The donor population consisted of healthy HIV-negative adults with no recent acute infections or vaccinations. The CDR3 has 12 amino acids. Germline V gene lookup returns CDR1 MNHNS and CDR2 SASEGT. V lost 3 bases, J lost 4 bases, and 6 bases lay in between. A word on this clone: Its antigen is currently unknown. Other DNA sequences within the sample encode an identical CDR3.

V is TRBV6-1 and J is TRBJ1-2, with D maybe TRBD1 (5 bases). Sequenced sample: naive CD4+ T cells sorted from blood. Subset denoted: CD45RA+ positively selected. This receptor was obtained from a man younger than 30 in good health. Here the CDR3 DNA reads TGTGCCAGCAGTGACAGGGTCTATGGCTACACCTTC. Translated: CASSDRVYGYTF.